This TCR beta chain derives from a study of cytomegalovirus exposure and HLA in healthy donors. Notes on the study in general: Later work associated roughly 17,000 TCR beta sequences with HLA alleles at 0.05 false discovery rate. Later analysis revealed greater clonal expansion in HLA-associated TCR beta chains than in equally common others.

CDR1 and CDR2 (germline): GTSNPN, SVGIG (reference sequence). Trimming took 2 bases from V and 9 from J, leaving 8 bases between them. This CDR3 is built from 12 residues. Vbeta (60) and Jbeta (13) primers were used in the PCR. Sequenced by immunoSEQ multiplex PCR; TCRdb stores in-frame clones only, minus some. Among 90,000 to 130,000 clones, around 79% were seen once, and the ten largest hold 1% to 1.5%. Note on this clone: No antigen is known for it.

The receptor comes from a woman under 40 in good health and CMV-seronegative. This chain links TRBV30 with TRBJ1-6, with D maybe TRBD1 (5 bases). Specimen: PBMCs. CDR3: CAWSPGISPLHF. The CDR3 DNA reads TGTGCCTGGAGTCCAGGGATTTCACCCCTCCACTTT.